This T cell receptor beta chain was sequenced for a study of neurological immune-mediated disorders. Each CDR3 protein gets one entry after TCRdb re-called the 5' RACE reads with MiXCR. The sample lists about 62,000 distinct CDR3 sequences, less than 4% occurring once. Germline V gene lookup returns CDR1 KGHSH and CDR2 LQKENI. The V end lost 5 bases, the J end lost 7 bases, and 9 bases lay between the germline ends. CDR3 length: 12 amino acids. Comments on this clonotype: A much larger clone differs by one base, so this may be a read error.

This chain joins TRBV18 and TRBJ2-1, with a possible D match to TRBD2 (6 bases). The sample consisted of PBMCs. The receptor's source is a woman aged 45-65 years with multiple sclerosis. The CDR3 DNA sequence: TGTGCCAGCTCAACGGGAGCGAATGAGCAGTTCTTC. It yields the protein CASSTGANEQFF.